This section outlines one T cell receptor (beta chain) sequence together with its context. Original processing notes: The assay estimated nucleated cells by amplifying reference gene primers. Sequencing was performed with immunoSEQ multiplex PCR; in TCRdb, only in-frame clones are kept and a portion is missing. For V, J and clone size, that table is used; D and trimming come from the DNA. The sample includes about 130,000 clones, roughly 69% of them seen just once. This entry comes from a study of blood T cell repertoires in COVID-19. Across the whole study: T cells, B-cell-depleted T cells, or PBMCs provided the cDNA or gDNA that served as material.

The ends were cut back, 2 bases at V and 0 bases at J, with 20 bases in the middle. The CDR3 contains 18 residues. Germline loops: CDR1 MGHRA, CDR2 YSYEKL. Material: peripheral blood. The receptor was derived from a woman in her seventies with acute or convalescent COVID-19. V usage is TRBV4-1 and J usage is TRBJ2-7; a possible D gene is TRBD2 (6 bases). For the CDR3, the DNA is TGCGCCAGCAGCCAAAGGGTCGTTCTAGGCGGGGTCTCCTACGAGCAGTACTTC. It is translated as CASSQRVVLGGVSYEQYF.